One sample yielded the 12 T cell receptor beta chains listed below, sequenced in a study of patients and donors after allogeneic stem cell transplantation (dated by TCRdb to between 2020 and 2021). Libraries came from RT-PCR. Sequencing used a NextSeq 550. TCRdb reprocessing: public reads trimmed at Q25 with fastp, clones called with MiXCR, in-frame beta chains kept. Rows matching on CDR3 protein sequence are summarized as one entry with the most common DNA and genes. The sample table records tens of thousands of distinct CDR3 sequences; approximately 12% of these occur just once. The ten largest clones add up to about a third of the sample. Sequenced input: blood, either unsorted or a sorted T cell fraction (not recorded which). These receptors were collected from a human donor who was either an allogeneic HSCT recipient or a stem cell or donor lymphocyte infusion donor (not recorded which). It is not recorded whose cells these are; they may come from a transplant donor.

This clonotype occurred many times. The chain links TRBV6-5 to TRBJ1-1, with 9 bases fitting TRBD1. V trimming: 6 bases; J trimming: 3 bases; junction bases outside the gene matches: 8. This CDR3 has 15 amino acids. The germline V gene encodes CDR1 MNHEY and CDR2 SVGAGI. The CDR3 coding sequence is TGTGCCAGCAGGGGGGACAGGGAAGAGGACACTGAAGCTTTCTTT. It specifies CASRGDREEDTEAFF.

This clonotype was counted ten times or more. V and J are TRBV6-1 and TRBJ2-7; 9 positions match TRBD2. Germline CDR1 reads MNHNS; CDR2 reads SASEGT. The CDR3 has 16 residues. V lost 2 bases and J lost 1; bases outside the gene matches: 6. The CDR3 DNA is TGTGCCAGCAGTGAATTGGCGGGAGGGCCGTCCTACGAGCAGTACTTC. It translates to CASSELAGGPSYEQYF.

The rearrangement uses TRBV27 and TRBJ2-1; D remains ambiguous. CDR3 size: 13 residues. With 4 bases removed from V and 12 bases from J, the gap between germline ends came to 16 bases. The germline gives CDR1 MNHEY, CDR2 SMNVEV (reference sequence). In nucleotides, the CDR3 is TGTGCCAGCAGTTACTCTGTCGTGGGGTTGCAGTTCTTC. This gives the protein CASSYSVVGLQFF.

The sample holds a few counts of this clonotype. This rearrangement joins TRBV30 to TRBJ1-5; no clear D. This CDR3 is built from 14 residues. Trimming shortened V by 1 base and J by 1 base, and 8 bases separated the two germline ends. CDR1 is GTSNPN, CDR2 SVGIG, per germline (reference sequence). CDR3 sequence: CAWSGGMSNQPQHF. In DNA, the CDR3 is TGTGCCTGGAGTGGAGGGATGAGCAATCAGCCCCAGCATTTT. The variable domain in full, with the rest retrieved from reference TRBV30 and TRBJ1-5, is SQTIHQWPATLVQPVGSPLSLECTVEGTSNPNLYWYRQAAGRGLQLLFYSVGIGQISSEVPQNLSASRPQDRQFILSSKKLLLSDSGFYLCAWSGGMSNQPQHFGDGTRLSIL.

This clonotype was counted ten times or more. This CDR3 is CASSYSAHNEQFF. Written as DNA, the CDR3 is TGTGCCAGCAGTTACTCCGCACACAATGAGCAGTTCTTC. The chain joins TRBV6-5 to TRBJ2-1; D not resolved. V lost 0 bases to trimming and J lost 5 bases, with 5 bases between them. CDR3 size: 13 residues. Looked up from germline, CDR1 is MNHEY and CDR2 is SVGAGI.

This chain links TRBV14 with TRBJ2-7; D is unclear. CDR1 and CDR2 from the germline V gene are SGHDN and FVKESK. This CDR3 has 11 amino acids. V was pared by 2 bases and J by 6 bases, with 5 bases between. The CDR3: CASSQTLEQYF. In DNA, the CDR3 is TGTGCCAGCAGCCAAACCCTCGAGCAGTACTTC.

Only a few counts were recorded for this clonotype. J is TRBJ2-2 and V is TRBV6-5, with 14 bases fitting TRBD2. This CDR3 has 14 amino acids. The ends lost 8 bases at V and 5 bases at J; junction bases unmatched: 1. The germline CDR1 and CDR2 sequences are MNHEY and SVGAGI. The CDR3 nucleotides read TGTGCCAGCGGGACTAGCGGGAGTACCGGGGAGCTGTTTTTT. Its translation is CASGTSGSTGELFF.

Many counts were recorded for this clonotype. The V gene is TRBV7-9, the J gene TRBJ1-1; D gene unclear. There are 13 residues in the CDR3. CDR1 SEHNR and CDR2 FQNEAQ come from the germline V gene (reference sequence). Trimming took 8 bases from V and 0 from J, leaving 10 bases between them. The CDR3 bases are TGTGCCAGCGATGAACAAGTGAACACTGAAGCTTTCTTT. Amino acid sequence: CASDEQVNTEAFF.

This clonotype came up a few times. The rearrangement uses TRBV24-1 and TRBJ2-1; D may match TRBD1 or TRBD2 (5 bases each). The CDR3 loop spans 15 amino acids. Deletions cut 1 base from V and 8 bases from J, with 14 bases between. CDR1 KGHDR and CDR2 SFDVKD come from the germline V gene. The CDR3 loop is CATSDFRDPRDEQFF. CDR3 nucleotide sequence: TGTGCCACCAGTGATTTCCGGGACCCCAGGGATGAGCAGTTCTTC.

V and J are TRBV29-1 and TRBJ2-1; 10 positions match TRBD1. Trimming at V came to 6 bases and at J to 4 bases, leaving 6 bases not matched to a gene. Per germline, CDR1 SQVTM and CDR2 ANQGSEA. The CDR3 is 14 amino acids. The CDR3 DNA reads as TGCAGCGTCGGGGGACAGGGGTTTTACAATGAGCAGTTCTTC. Translated, it gives CSVGGQGFYNEQFF.

This clonotype came up many times. V and J are TRBV6-5 and TRBJ1-1, with a weak D call TRBD1 (5 bases). Looked up from germline, CDR1 is MNHEY and CDR2 is SVGAGI. The CDR3 consists of 13 residues. The V end lost 2 bases, the J end lost 5 bases, and 9 bases lay between the germline ends. CDR3 DNA sequence: TGTGCCAGCAGTTACGGGGGGGGAACTGAAGCTTTCTTT. Protein product: CASSYGGGTEAFF.

This clonotype has ten or more counts. The chain links TRBV18 to TRBJ2-1, with TRBD2 matching 13 bases. CDR1 is KGHSH and CDR2 is LQKENI in the germline V gene. The CDR3 totals 18 residues. The ends lost 3 bases at V and 0 bases at J; junction bases unmatched: 5. The DNA of the CDR3 is TGTGCCAGCTCACCCCGGACTAGCGGGAGAGACTCCTACAATGAGCAGTTCTTC. Its protein product is CASSPRTSGRDSYNEQFF. The full variable domain, its missing parts supplied by reference TRBV18 and TRBJ2-1, is NAGVMQNPRHLVRRRGQEARLRCSPMKGHSHVYWYRQLPEEGLKFMVYLQKENIIDESGMPKERFSAEFPKEGPSILRIQQVVRGDSAAYFCASSPRTSGRDSYNEQFFGPGTRLTVL.